This entry concerns a single T cell receptor beta chain. Its antigen is still unknown. This sample is part of a study of T cell responses to AZD1222 COVID-19 vaccine. Libraries were prepared by immunoSEQ multiplex PCR; TCRdb keeps only in-frame clonotypes and omits some of them. The top ten hold 0.45% to 0.55% of the sample, which has 150,000 to 200,000 clones, 88% seen once. The CDR3 is made up of 15 amino acids. CDR1 is SGHVS and CDR2 is FQNEAQ in the germline V gene. V dropped 2 bases and J dropped 8 bases, with 16 bases sitting between them. The study, taken as a whole, reports: Close to half of spike-specific TCRs reportedly recognize unmutated variant regions.

The source of this sequence is an adult in good health. This chain uses TRBV7-8 with TRBJ1-3, with D maybe TRBD1 (6 bases). The sample consisted of peripheral blood, taken on day 0 of AZD1222 vaccination. The CDR3 DNA reads as TGTGCCAGCAGCTTAAGCGGCAGGGGAAAGGACACCATATATTTT. Protein sequence: CASSLSGRGKDTIYF.